Sequencing of this TCR beta chain was carried out in a study of shared clonotypes between healthy human individuals. Study-level results: Rarefaction revealed incomplete sorted-subset sequencing despite large depth. Relative to memory subsets, naive subsets generally showed larger estimated richness.

Germline CDR1 and CDR2: SGHDN and FVKESK. Trimming pared 4 bases from V and 4 bases from J, leaving 17 bases between. The CDR3 contains 16 residues. In the sorted-subset replicate PCRs, around 220 ng DNA, 25,000 to 35,000 T cell genomes, was used. The data were produced by immunoSEQ multiplex PCR, yet TCRdb's version contains in-frame clones alone and is incomplete. This sample has some 1.5 million clones, with roughly 96% found just once. Turning to this clone: Its antigen is not known.

The chain employs TRBV14 and TRBJ2-1; D is perhaps TRBD1 (6 bases). The receptor was derived from a man aged 25-45 years in good health. The sequencing input was naive CD4+ T cells sorted from blood. The subset: CD45RA+ positively selected. This chain's CDR3 is CASSPTGIPLYNEQFF. In DNA, the CDR3 is TGTGCCAGCAGCCCTACAGGGATCCCCCTTTACAATGAGCAGTTCTTC.